Listed below are T cell receptor beta chains from one sample, sequenced in a study of cytomegalovirus exposure and HLA in healthy donors. Clones were sequenced by immunoSEQ multiplex PCR, and TCRdb holds only the in-frame ones, with some missing. Among about 160,000 clones, approximately 96% were seen once, and the ten largest hold around 0.9%. Sequenced sample: PBMCs. All receptors come from a woman between 18 and 29 years old in good health and CMV-seronegative. Both conserved end residues are part of each CDR3. Each record gives: V gene, clone size, D gene, J gene, CDR3 protein, CDR3 DNA. The D gene is left open where the match is weak. Some rows mark clone size as missing; the rest say once, few, many or name a class of expanded clone.

V: TRBV27; size: -; D: -; J: TRBJ2-7; CDR3: CASSLSGGYEQYF; DNA: TGTGCCAGCAGTTTATCAGGGGGCTACGAGCAGTACTTC
V: TRBV30; size: few; D: -; J: TRBJ1-2; CDR3: CAWSGSGVPNYGYTF; DNA: TGTGCCTGGAGTGGTTCAGGGGTCCCTAACTATGGCTACACCTTC
V: TRBV29-1; size: -; D: -; J: TRBJ2-2; CDR3: CSAHSGGELFF; DNA: TGCAGCGCCCATTCCGGCGGGGAGCTGTTTTTT
V: TRBV27; size: -; D: TRBD1; J: TRBJ2-3; CDR3: CASSTGQGDGTDTQYF; DNA: TGTGCCAGCAGTACGGGACAGGGGGACGGCACAGATACGCAGTATTTT
V: TRBV6-6; size: -; D: TRBD1; J: TRBJ1-2; CDR3: CASSHRQGRTIYGYTF; DNA: TGTGCCAGCAGTCATCGACAGGGGCGGACTATCTATGGCTACACCTTC
V: TRBV5-1; size: -; D: -; J: TRBJ2-3; CDR3: CASSLGASSTDTQYF; DNA: TGCGCCAGCAGCTTAGGAGCTAGCTCCACCGATACGCAGTATTTT
V: TRBV29-1; size: -; D: TRBD1; J: TRBJ2-5; CDR3: CSAEDRLQETQYF; DNA: TGCAGCGCGGAGGACAGGCTCCAAGAGACCCAGTACTTC
V: TRBV19; size: -; D: TRBD1; J: TRBJ1-4; CDR3: CASSTLQGTSSTNEKLFF; DNA: TGTGCCAGTAGTACCCTACAGGGGACCTCGTCTACTAATGAAAAACTGTTTTTT
V: TRBV29-1; size: -; D: TRBD1; J: TRBJ2-5; CDR3: CSVETGEETQYF; DNA: TGCAGCGTTGAGACAGGGGAAGAGACCCAGTACTTC
V: TRBV4-3; size: -; D: -; J: TRBJ2-7; CDR3: CASSQDLGLNSYEQYF; DNA: TGCGCCAGCAGCCAAGATCTGGGACTCAACTCCTACGAGCAGTACTTC
V: TRBV7-9; size: -; D: -; J: TRBJ1-1; CDR3: CASLSRDRTIMNTEAFF; DNA: TGTGCCAGCTTGTCCCGGGATCGGACGATCATGAACACTGAAGCTTTCTTT
V: TRBV7-8; size: -; D: TRBD1; J: TRBJ1-5; CDR3: CASSHGTGFLAENQPQHF; DNA: TGTGCCAGCAGCCACGGGACAGGGTTTTTAGCGGAAAATCAGCCCCAGCATTTT
V: TRBV5-3; size: -; D: -; J: TRBJ1-5; CDR3: CARSFISGDQPQHF; DNA: TGTGCCAGAAGCTTTATAAGCGGGGATCAGCCCCAGCATTTT
V: TRBV6-5; size: once; D: TRBD1; J: TRBJ2-7; CDR3: CASSYQTGGSYEQYF; DNA: TGTGCCAGCAGTTACCAGACAGGGGGCTCATACGAGCAGTACTTC
V: TRBV2; size: -; D: -; J: TRBJ1-5; CDR3: CASSVLWETSNQPQHF; DNA: TGTGCCAGCAGTGTACTTTGGGAGACAAGCAATCAGCCCCAGCATTTT
V: TRBV5-4; size: -; D: TRBD1; J: TRBJ2-7; CDR3: CASTSGAGGKNEQYF; DNA: TGTGCCAGCACCTCGGGGGCAGGGGGCAAAAACGAGCAGTACTTC
V: TRBV5-1; size: few; D: -; J: TRBJ1-1; CDR3: CASSPPELNTEAFF; DNA: TGCGCCAGCAGCCCACCGGAGCTGAACACTGAAGCTTTCTTT
V: TRBV7-3; size: -; D: TRBD2; J: TRBJ2-3; CDR3: CASSSSGRSTDTQYF; DNA: TGTGCCAGCAGCTCCAGCGGGAGAAGCACAGATACGCAGTATTTT
V: TRBV5-4; size: -; D: -; J: TRBJ2-1; CDR3: CASSFAESAYNEQFF; DNA: TGTGCCAGCAGCTTCGCGGAATCCGCCTACAATGAGCAGTTCTTC
V: TRBV9; size: -; D: TRBD1; J: TRBJ1-1; CDR3: CASSPRQGGTEAFF; DNA: TGTGCCAGCAGCCCCCGACAGGGAGGCACTGAAGCTTTCTTT